This T cell receptor (beta chain) was retrieved from a study of spatial heterogeneity in lung cancer. The CDR3 loop spans 13 amino acids. The V gene's germline CDR1 is DFQATT and CDR2 SNEGSKA (reference sequence). Trimming removed 1 base at V and 8 bases at J, with 12 bases between. MiXCR, run by TCRdb on the 5' RACE reads, gives a single entry per CDR3 protein. The table records 82,000 or so distinct CDR3 sequences, around 13% of them present only once. Time point here: sample taken at primary tumor resection. Sequencing was performed on whole RNA extracted from tumor and nontumor lung tissue, or from frozen PBMC, and the material was left unsorted. There were approximately 69 donors, all of them untreated patients with early-stage non-small cell lung cancer.

Source: PBMCs, taken at surgery. The genes are TRBV20-1 and TRBJ2-1; no reliable D call. The receptor was derived from a male donor with early-stage non-small cell lung cancer. The CDR3 sequence: CSARGPRGHEQFF. DNA of the CDR3: TGCAGTGCTAGAGGACCTAGAGGCCATGAGCAGTTCTTC.